Listed here are 27 T cell receptor beta chains from one sample, sequenced in a study of T cell repertoires in cytomegalovirus infection. TCRdb reprocessed the reads via MiXCR and lists one record per CDR3 protein. The top ten hold over 10% of the sample, which has about 770,000 distinct CDR3 sequences, 29% seen once. Antigens of these TCRs are unknown. The sequences come from cultured CD8+ T cells from PBMCs, collected from culture after CMV antigen stimulation. The receptors here all came from a human donor in good health (CMV status not recorded). Some clones in this sample may be carry-over from other donors' samples.

This clonotype turned up a few times. This sequence joins TRBV7-9 and TRBJ2-7; D gene uncertain. Germline loops: CDR1 SEHNR, CDR2 FQNEAQ (reference sequence). The V end lost 2 bases, the J end lost 0 bases, and 8 bases lay between the germline ends. The CDR3 spans 14 residues. CDR3 region: CASSLLGNSYEQYV. The CDR3 DNA is TGTGCCAGCAGCTTACTAGGGAACTCCTACGAGCAGTACGTC.

The V and J genes are TRBV2 and TRBJ1-1; no clear D. The CDR3 sequence is 12 residues long. Germline CDR1 and CDR2: SNHLY and FYNNEI. V was trimmed by 6 bases and J by 6 bases, leaving 11 bases between them. The CDR3 region has the DNA TGTGCCAGCAGGGCGTCCGCCGCTGAAGCTTTCTTT. Protein product: CASRASAAEAFF.

This clonotype was counted at least ten times. The CDR3 loop reads CASSLFAGNRGYF. The CDR3 coding sequence is TGTGCCAGCAGTTTATTTGCCGGAAACAGGGGATACTTC. V usage is TRBV28 and J usage is TRBJ2-7; 7 bases agree with TRBD1. The V gene end was trimmed by 1 base and the J gene end by 13 bases; junction bases not matched to a gene: 10. This CDR3 spans 13 amino acids. Per germline, CDR1 MDHEN and CDR2 SYDVKM.

The chain employs TRBV7-6 and TRBJ1-2, with D perhaps matching TRBD1 (5 bases). With 3 bases removed from V and 4 bases from J, the gap between germline ends came to 15 bases. The germline V gene encodes CDR1 SGHVS and CDR2 FNYEAQ. CDR3 length: 15 residues. The CDR3 bases are TGTGCCAGCAGCTTCCCCCGGGACGGATTCTATGGCTACACCTTC. This gives the protein CASSFPRDGFYGYTF.

This chain uses TRBV2 with TRBJ1-2; 9 positions match TRBD1. CDR3 length equals 19 residues. CDR1 SNHLY and CDR2 FYNNEI come from the germline V gene. V gave up 6 bases and J gave up 5 bases; unmatched junction bases: 22. CDR3 loop: CASREGPYSTGGARYGYTF. The CDR3 DNA reads as TGTGCCAGCAGGGAGGGGCCCTATTCCACAGGGGGCGCGAGATATGGCTACACCTTC.

Only a few counts were recorded for this clonotype. The rearrangement joins TRBV27 to TRBJ2-7; D is ambiguous. This CDR3 is 13 amino acids long. The germline V gene encodes CDR1 MNHEY and CDR2 SMNVEV (reference sequence). Trimming pared 4 bases from V and 1 base from J, leaving 8 bases between. CDR3 nucleotides: TGTGCCAGCAGTTCGACTGGTTCCTACGAGCAGTACGTC. Residues: CASSSTGSYEQYV.

The chain has TRBV5-6 and TRBJ1-6, with 7 bases matching TRBD1. J was trimmed by 7 bases and V by 3 bases; bases with no gene match: 4. CDR1 SGHDT and CDR2 YYEEEE come from the germline V gene. This CDR3 comprises 14 residues. In DNA form, the CDR3 reads TGTGCCAGCAGCTCGGGACAGAAGAATTCACCCCTCCACTTT. Protein product: CASSSGQKNSPLHF.

On this clonotype: Germline and junction disagree at one end, which may indicate a read error. V and J are TRBV11-2 and TRBJ2-1; D unclear. From germline, CDR1 is SGHAT and CDR2 FQNNGV. There are 13 residues in the CDR3. The CDR3 sequence: CASSKGLGHEPFF. CDR3 in DNA: TGTGCCAGCAGTAAGGGCCTCGGGCATGAGCCGTTCTTC.

In its sample, this clonotype was seen a few times. V gene TRBV7-6 combines with J gene TRBJ2-1, with a weak D call TRBD2 (5 bases). Germline V gene data show CDR1 as SGHVS and CDR2 as FNYEAQ. Trimming pared 5 bases from V and 9 bases from J, leaving 14 bases between. The CDR3 length is 13 residues. CDR3 sequence reads: CASSHPGEGEQFF. CDR3 DNA sequence: TGTGCCAGCAGCCACCCGGGCGAGGGTGAGCAGTTCTTC.

J is TRBJ2-3 and V is TRBV2, with 9 nucleotides matching TRBD2. Trimming cost V 2 bases and J 2 bases; bases outside gene matches: 2. CDR1 is SNHLY, CDR2 FYNNEI, per germline. The CDR3 has 15 amino acids. CDR3 sequence: CASSELAGITDTQYF. The DNA for the CDR3 is TGTGCCAGCAGTGAACTAGCGGGGATCACAGATACGCAGTATTTT. The complete variable domain, with remaining parts taken from reference TRBV2 and TRBJ2-3, reads EPEVTQTPSHQVTQMGQEVILRCVPISNHLYFYWYRQILGQKVEFLVSFYNNEISEKSEIFDDQFSVERPDGSNFTLKIRSTKLEDSAMYFCASSELAGITDTQYFGPGTRLTVL.

This clonotype was seen at least ten times. J is TRBJ2-2 and V is TRBV12-3 or TRBV12-4; no clear D gene. The V and J ends lost 7 bases and 2 bases respectively, with 14 bases between them. The CDR3 covers 15 residues. The CDR3 sequence: CASILREDNTGELFF. CDR3 sequence (DNA): TGTGCCAGCATCCTCCGTGAAGACAACACCGGGGAGCTGTTTTTT.

This clonotype was counted between two and nine times. This chain uses TRBV12-3 or TRBV12-4 with TRBJ2-2; 12 nucleotides align to TRBD1. The CDR3 spans 17 residues. V shed 8 bases and J 3 bases; nucleotides not matched to a gene: 10. The CDR3 here is CASGPGTGGIDTGELFF. CDR3 sequence (DNA): TGTGCCAGCGGACCCGGGACAGGGGGCATAGACACCGGGGAGCTGTTTTTT.

Many counts were recorded for this clonotype. The CDR3 here is CASSRSLGTGYNEQFF. CDR3 DNA: TGTGCCAGCAGCCGGAGTCTCGGGACAGGTTACAATGAGCAGTTCTTC. The chain employs TRBV7-9 and TRBJ2-1; 8 bases are a match to TRBD1. This CDR3 comprises 16 residues. V lost 5 bases to trimming and J lost 4 bases; unmatched junction nucleotides: 10. CDR1 SEHNR and CDR2 FQNEAQ come from the germline V gene (reference sequence).

The table lists this clonotype with a few counts. The gene calls are TRBV9 and TRBJ2-3, with D perhaps matching TRBD2 (6 bases). This CDR3 spans 17 amino acids. Germline-derived CDR1 and CDR2 are SGDLS and YYNGEE. V was pared by 0 bases and J by 1 base, with 15 bases between. The CDR3 region has the DNA TGTGCCAGCAGCGTAGCGGGGGAAGGAGGGGGCACAGATACGCAGTATTTT. It specifies CASSVAGEGGGTDTQYF. The full variable domain, in which reference TRBV9 and TRBJ2-3 provide the parts outside the CDR3, is DSGVTQTPKHLITATGQRVTLRCSPRSGDLSVYWYQQSLDQGLQFLIQYYNGEERAKGNILERFSAQQFPDLHSELNLSSLELGDSALYFCASSVAGEGGGTDTQYFGPGTRLTVL.

The chain uses TRBV6-4 and TRBJ1-2, with D maybe TRBD1 (6 bases). From germline, CDR1 is MRHNA and CDR2 SNTAGT. CDR3 length: 13 amino acids. Trimming took 6 bases from V and 7 from J, leaving 15 bases between them. The CDR3 is CASRKEGGRGYTF. In nucleotides, the CDR3 is TGTGCCAGCAGAAAGGAGGGGGGACGTGGCTACACCTTC.

J is TRBJ1-4 and V is TRBV12-3 or TRBV12-4, with a possible D match to TRBD1 (5 bases). The length of the CDR3 is 14 residues. The V and J ends lost 7 bases and 7 bases respectively, with 16 bases between them. This CDR3 is CASTSPARGEKLFF. CDR3 nucleotides: TGTGCCAGCACCTCACCTGCGAGGGGTGAAAAACTGTTTTTT.

The chain uses TRBV2 and TRBJ2-7; 9 bases line up with TRBD1. This CDR3 comprises 15 residues. V was clipped by 6 bases and J by 2 bases; unmatched bases: 8. Germline assignment: CDR1 SNHLY and CDR2 FYNNEI. This CDR3 is CASRVRRTGAYEQYF. Here the CDR3 DNA reads TGTGCCAGCAGAGTGAGGAGGACAGGGGCCTACGAGCAGTACTTC.

There are a few counts of this clonotype. The chain is built from TRBV4-1 and TRBJ2-7; D gene unclear. The CDR3 is 15 amino acids. The germline V gene has CDR1 MGHRA and CDR2 YSYEKL. The V and J ends lost 2 bases and 2 bases respectively, with 13 bases between them. The CDR3 DNA follows: TGCGCCAGCAGCCAAATCGTCTATCAGACCTACGAGCAGTACTTC. Translation gives CASSQIVYQTYEQYF.

V and J are TRBV15 and TRBJ1-5; TRBD1 matches 12 bases. Germline V gene data show CDR1 as LNHNV and CDR2 as YYDKDF (reference sequence). This CDR3 comprises 15 residues. Germline trimming cut 5 bases from V and 10 bases from J; bases unmatched to any gene: 9. CDR3 in DNA: TGTGCCACCAGCGGGGACAGGGGGCTTATATTACCCCAGCATTTT. Its protein is CATSGDRGLILPQHF.

This clonotype was detected many times. J is TRBJ1-3 and V is TRBV7-2; D might be TRBD1 (5 bases). CDR1 SGHTA and CDR2 FQGNSA come from the germline V gene. The CDR3 totals 16 residues. Trimming removed 5 bases from V and 4 bases from J, with 18 bases in between. The CDR3 loop is CASSRGTAQLGNTIYF. The CDR3 DNA reads as TGTGCCAGCAGCCGAGGGACCGCACAGTTGGGAAACACCATATATTTT.

This clonotype came up a few times. The chain employs TRBV4-2 and TRBJ2-2; TRBD2 aligns across 11 bases. There are 18 residues in the CDR3. J gave up 0 bases and V 5 bases, and 8 bases lay outside the gene matches. Looked up from germline, CDR1 is LGHNA and CDR2 is YNFKEQ. CDR3 nucleotide sequence: TGTGCCAGCAGCTTCCAGCTAGCGGGGGGCCCGAACACCGGGGAGCTGTTTTTT. It translates to CASSFQLAGGPNTGELFF.

The sample holds a few counts of this clonotype. This chain links TRBV6-5 with TRBJ2-5; 7 positions match TRBD1. J lost 1 base, V lost 5 bases, and 13 bases had no gene match. The germline CDR1 and CDR2 sequences are MNHEY and SVGAGI. The CDR3 sequence is 17 residues long. CDR3 DNA sequence: TGTGCCAGCAGTGACACCGGGACAGATCCCCTCCAAGAGACCCAGTACTTC. Translating it yields CASSDTGTDPLQETQYF.

The J gene is TRBJ2-1, the V gene TRBV19, with 11 bases that match TRBD1. The CDR3 is 13 amino acids. The V gene's germline CDR1 is LNHDA and CDR2 SQIVND (reference sequence). V lost 10 bases, J lost 6 bases, and 5 bases stayed unmatched. CDR3 protein: CATGQGAVNEQFF. As DNA, the CDR3 is TGTGCCACAGGACAGGGGGCTGTCAATGAGCAGTTCTTC.

The V call is TRBV10-3, the J call TRBJ2-1, with 12 nucleotides matching TRBD1. Germline V gene data show CDR1 as ENHRY and CDR2 as SYGVKD. The length of the CDR3 is 16 residues. Unmatched junction bases numbered 4, after V lost 0 bases and J lost 7 bases. Here the CDR3 DNA reads TGTGCCATCAGTGAGTCGGGACAGGGGGCGATAAATGAGCAGTTCTTC. It is translated as CAISESGQGAINEQFF.

In this sample, this clonotype turned up a few times. V usage is TRBV4-3 and J usage is TRBJ1-1; D is unclear. CDR3 length: 16 residues. CDR1 and CDR2 (germline): LGHNA, YSLEER. Trimming shortened V by 5 bases and J by 0 bases, and 16 bases separated the two germline ends. The CDR3 here is CASSSSTGGLNTEAFF. As DNA, the CDR3 is TGCGCCAGCAGCTCTTCGACGGGAGGATTGAACACTGAAGCTTTCTTT.

This clonotype was picked up a small number of times. The rearrangement links TRBV7-9 to TRBJ1-4; TRBD1 matches 7 bases. Germline values: CDR1 SEHNR, CDR2 FQNEAQ (reference sequence). The CDR3 runs 15 residues. V shed 4 bases, J shed 10 bases, and the junction held 12 bases outside the gene matches. CDR3 nucleotides: TGTGCCAGCAGCTCCCCCCGACAGGGTTATGGAAAACTGTTTTTT. Translating it yields CASSSPRQGYGKLFF.

This clonotype has only a few counts. The V gene is TRBV12-3 or TRBV12-4, the J gene TRBJ1-1; D is uncertain. The CDR3 is made up of 14 amino acids. Trimming took off 5 bases at V and 4 bases at J, with 14 bases between the two ends. The CDR3 sequence is CASSPPKSGTEAFF. The CDR3 nucleotides read TGTGCCAGCAGTCCGCCTAAATCGGGCACTGAAGCTTTCTTT.